The sequence of this T cell receptor (beta chain) was determined in a study of regulatory T cells in long-lasting Graves disease. Germline V gene sequence: CDR1 LNHDA, CDR2 SQIVND (reference sequence). The CDR3 extends over 15 amino acids. Trimming removed 4 bases from V and 9 bases from J; junction bases left unmatched: 9. Relying on iRepertoire HTBI primers and Arm-PCR of CDR3 regions, the team built TCR beta libraries. TCRdb used MiXCR to reprocess the multiplex PCR reads, holding one entry per CDR3 protein. The sample contains about 200,000 distinct CDR3 sequences, roughly 18% of which appear only once. This clonotype was seen many times. Time point defined: newly diagnosed GD, antithyroid drugs for less than 3 months. Following extraction of RNA from PBMCs, that RNA was used to make the TCR library. The same data also contributed to another study, on T cells in Graves' hyperthyroidism and ophthalmopathy.

The sequencing used peripheral blood mononuclear cells (PBMCs), collected at new diagnosis, from a patient treated with antithyroid drugs. V gene TRBV19 combines with J gene TRBJ2-1; 10 bases map to TRBD1. The TCR sequence derives from a woman between 25 and 40 years old with Graves disease. The CDR3 here is CASSSFGQGVGEQFF. CDR3 DNA: TGTGCCAGTAGTAGTTTTGGACAGGGGGTGGGTGAGCAGTTCTTC.